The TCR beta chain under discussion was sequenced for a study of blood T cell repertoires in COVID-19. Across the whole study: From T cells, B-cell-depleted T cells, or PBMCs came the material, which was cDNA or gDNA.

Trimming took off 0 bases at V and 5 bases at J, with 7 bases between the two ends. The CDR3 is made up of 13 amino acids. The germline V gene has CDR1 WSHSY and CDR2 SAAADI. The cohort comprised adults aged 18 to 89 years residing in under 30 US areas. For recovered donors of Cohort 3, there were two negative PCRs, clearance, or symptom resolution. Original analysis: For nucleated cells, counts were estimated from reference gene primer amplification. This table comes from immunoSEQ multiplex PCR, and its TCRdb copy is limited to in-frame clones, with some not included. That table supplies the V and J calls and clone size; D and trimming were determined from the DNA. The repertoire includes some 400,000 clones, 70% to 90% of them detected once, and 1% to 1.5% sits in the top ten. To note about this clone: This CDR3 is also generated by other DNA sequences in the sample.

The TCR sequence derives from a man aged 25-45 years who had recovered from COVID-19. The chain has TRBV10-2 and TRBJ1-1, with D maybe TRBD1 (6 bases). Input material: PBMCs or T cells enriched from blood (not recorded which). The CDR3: CASSESRGTEAFF. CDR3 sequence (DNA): TGCGCCAGCAGTGAGTCGAGGGGGACTGAAGCTTTCTTT.